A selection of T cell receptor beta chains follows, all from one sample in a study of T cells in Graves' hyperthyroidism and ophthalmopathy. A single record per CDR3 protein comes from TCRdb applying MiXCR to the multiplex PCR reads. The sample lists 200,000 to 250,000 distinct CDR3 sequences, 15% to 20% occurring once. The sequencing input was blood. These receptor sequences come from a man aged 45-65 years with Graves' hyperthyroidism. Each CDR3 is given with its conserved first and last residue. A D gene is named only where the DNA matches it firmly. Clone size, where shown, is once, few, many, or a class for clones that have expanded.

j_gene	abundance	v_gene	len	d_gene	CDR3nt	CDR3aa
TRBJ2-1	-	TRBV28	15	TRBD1	TGTGCCAGCAGTGAAATGGGACAGGGTTACAATGAGCAGTTCTTC	CASSEMGQGYNEQFF
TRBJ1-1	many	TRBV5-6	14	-	TGTGCCAGCAGCTTGGTAGGGGTGAACACTGAAGCTTTCTTT	CASSLVGVNTEAFF
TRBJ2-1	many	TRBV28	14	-	TGTGCCGCAACTCAGGGGAACTCCTACAATGAGCAGTTCTTC	CAATQGNSYNEQFF
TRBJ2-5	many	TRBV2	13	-	TGTGCCAGCAGTGGTTTTGGCGGAGAGACCCAGTACTTC	CASSGFGGETQYF
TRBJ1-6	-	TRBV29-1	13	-	TGCAGCGTTGGGGAAGGACAGAATTCACCCCTCCACTTT	CSVGEGQNSPLHF
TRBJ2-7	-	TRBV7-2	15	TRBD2	TGTGCCAGCAGCTATTGGACTAGCGGCCCCTACGAGCAGTACTTC	CASSYWTSGPYEQYF
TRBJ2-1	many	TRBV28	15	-	TGTGCCAGCAGTCCGGACTACGAGACCTACAATGAGCAGTTCTTC	CASSPDYETYNEQFF
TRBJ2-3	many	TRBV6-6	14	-	TGTGCCAGCAGTTACTCGGAGGTCACAGATACGCAGTATTTT	CASSYSEVTDTQYF
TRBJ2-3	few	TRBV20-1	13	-	TGCAGTGCTCACACAAACAGGGGGGGTACGCAGTATTTT	CSAHTNRGGTQYF
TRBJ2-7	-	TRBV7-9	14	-	TGTGCCAGCAGCTTAAGATCGGTAGCGGAAGAGCAGTACTTC	CASSLRSVAEEQYF
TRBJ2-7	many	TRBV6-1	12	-	TGTGCCAGCAGACAGGGACCTTACGAGCAGTACTTC	CASRQGPYEQYF
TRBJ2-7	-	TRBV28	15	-	TGTGCCAGCAGTATCACCGGGACAACCTCCTACGAGCAGTACTTC	CASSITGTTSYEQYF
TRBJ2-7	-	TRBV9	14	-	TGTGCCAGCAGCGTAGGTAACAGAAACTACGAGCAGTACTTC	CASSVGNRNYEQYF
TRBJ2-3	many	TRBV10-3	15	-	TGTGCCATCAGTGAAGGCGGAGCTGGCACAGATACGCAGTATTTT	CAISEGGAGTDTQYF
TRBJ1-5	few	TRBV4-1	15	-	TGCGCCAGCAGCCAGGACAAGAGGGCCGAACACCCCCAGCATTTT	CASSQDKRAEHPQHF
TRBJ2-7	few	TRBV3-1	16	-	TGTGCCAGCAGCCAAGATACAGAAATTCTTGCTTACGAGCAGTACTTC	CASSQDTEILAYEQYF
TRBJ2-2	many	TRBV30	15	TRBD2	TGTGCCTGGAGTGGTAGCGGGAGAGTCGGCGGGGAGCTGTTTTTT	CAWSGSGRVGGELFF
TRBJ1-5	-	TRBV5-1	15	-	TGCGCCAGCAGCTTGGACCCTGGGACTTCGCAGCCCCAGCATTTT	CASSLDPGTSQPQHF
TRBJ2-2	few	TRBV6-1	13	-	TGTGCCAGCAGTGTGTGGGGCACCGGGGAGCTGTTTTTT	CASSVWGTGELFF
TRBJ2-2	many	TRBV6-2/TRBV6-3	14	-	TGTGCCAGCAGTTACGACAGAAGCAGCGGGGAGCTGTTTTTT	CASSYDRSSGELFF
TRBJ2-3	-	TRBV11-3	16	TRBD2	TGTGCCAGCAGCTCAAGACTAGCGGGGAGCACAGATACGCAGTATTTT	CASSSRLAGSTDTQYF
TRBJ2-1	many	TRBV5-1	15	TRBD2	TGCGCCAGCAGCTTAGCTACTAGCGGGAGGAATGAGCAGTTCTTC	CASSLATSGRNEQFF
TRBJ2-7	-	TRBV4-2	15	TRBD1	TGTGCCAGCAGCCTAACCGGGACAGGGAACTACGAGCAGTACTTC	CASSLTGTGNYEQYF
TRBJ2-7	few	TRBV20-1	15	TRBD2	TGCAGTGCTCCCCGGAGGAGCGGGAATACCTACGAGCAGTACTTC	CSAPRRSGNTYEQYF
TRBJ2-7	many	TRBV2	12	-	TGTGCCAGCAGTGAAGCGAACTACGAGCAGTACTTC	CASSEANYEQYF
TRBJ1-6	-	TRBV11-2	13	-	TGTGCCAGCAGCTGGGGGAATAATTCACCCCTCCACTTT	CASSWGNNSPLHF
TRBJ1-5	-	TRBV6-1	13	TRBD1	TGTGCCAGCATTGACAGGGAGAGTCAGCCCCAGCATTTT	CASIDRESQPQHF
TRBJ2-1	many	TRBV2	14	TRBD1	TGTGCCAGCAGTGTACAGGGGGTATACAATGAGCAGTTCTTC	CASSVQGVYNEQFF
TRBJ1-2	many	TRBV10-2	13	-	TGCGCCAGCAGCCCGGGACGGATCTATGGCTACACCTTC	CASSPGRIYGYTF
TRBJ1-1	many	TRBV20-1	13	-	TGCAGTGCTCCACGACAGATGAACACTGAAGCTTTCTTT	CSAPRQMNTEAFF